One and the same sample provided the 14 T cell receptor beta chains below, sequenced in a study of Ad26.COV2.S vaccination and SARS-CoV-2 variants. The table came from immunoSEQ multiplex PCR; TCRdb's copy has only in-frame clones and leaves some out. The sample has some 370,000 clones; about 80% are singletons. As for treatment: some 19 received Ad26.COV2.S at low or high dose, single or two shots; several received placebo; per-sample allocation not given. Collection of the samples took place on day 63 after the first injection of vaccine or placebo. The sequences come from peripheral blood, collected in a trial of Ad26.COV2.S vaccine versus placebo. These receptors originate from a person aged 18 to 65 who received the Ad26.COV2.S COVID-19 vaccine or a placebo.

V is TRBV12-3 or TRBV12-4 and J is TRBJ2-5; the match to TRBD2 covers 7 bases. This CDR3 has 13 amino acids. Trimming cost V 7 bases and J 12 bases; bases outside gene matches: 14. The CDR3 reads CASIAPFSGEKYF. As DNA, the CDR3 is TGTGCCAGCATTGCCCCCTTCAGCGGGGAAAAGTACTTC.

The genes are TRBV13 and TRBJ2-4, with 9 bases identical to TRBD2. This CDR3 has 20 amino acids. V shed 2 bases, J shed 7 bases, and the junction held 21 bases outside the gene matches. Germline values: CDR1 PRHDT, CDR2 FYEKMQ (reference sequence). The CDR3 sequence is CASSLPGNSGGKHERNIQYF. Written as DNA, the CDR3 is TGTGCCAGCAGCTTACCCGGTAATAGCGGGGGAAAACACGAAAGGAACATTCAGTACTTC.

As for this clone: Additional DNA sequences in this sample encode the identical CDR3. The chain employs TRBV6-5 and TRBJ1-2, with TRBD1 matching 7 bases. The CDR3 covers 13 residues. The ends lost 2 bases at V and 6 bases at J; junction bases unmatched: 3. Looked up from germline, CDR1 is MNHEY and CDR2 is SVGAGI. CDR3 coding DNA: TGTGCCAGCAGTTACGACAGGGCTAATGGCTACACCTTC. Amino acids: CASSYDRANGYTF.

The chain employs TRBV29-1 and TRBJ1-2, with TRBD1 matching 8 bases. V trimming: 6 bases; J trimming: 8 bases; junction bases outside the gene matches: 11. The CDR3 is made up of 13 amino acids. Germline V CDR1 and CDR2: SQVTM, ANQGSEA. CDR3: CSVRRQGLGGYTF. The DNA for the CDR3 is TGCAGCGTCCGCCGACAGGGGCTAGGGGGCTACACCTTC.

The chain joins TRBV5-1 to TRBJ1-5; D is ambiguous. V dropped 9 bases and J dropped 0 bases, with 10 bases sitting between them. CDR1 is SGHRS and CDR2 is YFSETQ in the germline V gene. The CDR3 is 13 amino acids. The CDR3 DNA follows: TGCGCCACCCGTAGTGGTAGCAATCAGCCCCAGCATTTT. It yields the protein CATRSGSNQPQHF.

The V gene is TRBV11-2, the J gene TRBJ1-5, with D possibly matching TRBD1 (5 bases). The CDR3 covers 14 residues. CDR1 is SGHAT and CDR2 is FQNNGV in the germline V gene. V lost 2 bases to trimming and J lost 11 bases, with 16 bases between them. As DNA, the CDR3 is TGTGCCAGCAGCTTACGTCCAGGGACGGTGGCCCAGCATTTT. Its protein is CASSLRPGTVAQHF.

This rearrangement joins TRBV19 to TRBJ2-7; TRBD1 matches at 12 bases. V dropped 7 bases and J dropped 2; count of bases not matched to a gene: 6. Looked up from germline, CDR1 is LNHDA and CDR2 is SQIVND (reference sequence). The CDR3 sequence is 15 residues long. The CDR3: CASTLGQGATYEQYF. The CDR3 DNA follows: TGTGCCAGTACCCTGGGACAGGGGGCAACCTACGAGCAGTACTTC.

This clone has only a few counts. The chain joins TRBV14 to TRBJ1-2; D unclear. The ends were cut back, 5 bases at V and 3 bases at J, with 7 bases in the middle. This CDR3 comprises 12 residues. Germline CDR1 is SGHDN and CDR2 is FVKESK. CDR3 DNA sequence: TGTGCCAGCAGCAAAAGGGACTATGGCTACACCTTC. It codes for CASSKRDYGYTF.

The chain carries TRBV6-4 and TRBJ2-1, with 9 bases fitting TRBD2. The V gene end was trimmed by 6 bases and the J gene end by 1 base; junction bases not matched to a gene: 10. Germline V lookup: CDR1 MRHNA, CDR2 SNTAGT. The CDR3 contains 17 residues. The CDR3 DNA follows: TGTGCCAGCAGCCCAGTCGGAGCGGGGGGATCCTACAATGAGCAGTTCTTC. It specifies CASSPVGAGGSYNEQFF.

The gene calls are TRBV5-1 and TRBJ2-1; 10 positions agree with TRBD1. CDR3 length: 14 residues. Trimming took 4 bases from V and 8 from J; bases not matched to a gene: 6. The germline gives CDR1 SGHRS, CDR2 YFSETQ. The CDR3 bases are TGCGCCAGCAGCGAAGTGACAGGGGGCTATGAGCAGTTCTTC. Its protein product is CASSEVTGGYEQFF.

This chain links TRBV7-3 with TRBJ2-2; 14 nucleotides agree with TRBD2. The CDR3 length is 16 residues. The V gene's germline CDR1 is SGHTA and CDR2 FQGTGA. V lost 4 bases to trimming and J lost 7 bases; unmatched junction nucleotides: 5. CDR3 amino acids: CASSSGLAGEYGELFF. CDR3 in DNA: TGTGCCAGCAGCTCGGGACTAGCGGGAGAGTACGGGGAGCTGTTTTTT.

The rearrangement joins TRBV30 to TRBJ2-1, with D perhaps matching TRBD1 or TRBD2 (5 bases each). Germline V gene sequence: CDR1 GTSNPN, CDR2 SVGIG (reference sequence). This CDR3 is built from 11 residues. V was trimmed by 0 bases and J by 14 bases, leaving 11 bases between them. The CDR3 nucleotides are TGTGCCTGGAGTGTAGGGGCCGGGGAGTTCTTC. It specifies CAWSVGAGEFF.

This chain uses TRBV4-3 with TRBJ2-7, with D unresolved. V dropped 0 bases and J dropped 1 base, with 4 bases sitting between them. The CDR3 has 13 residues. Germline V CDR1 and CDR2: LGHNA, YSLEER. The CDR3 sequence: CASSQDSSYEQYF. CDR3 bases: TGCGCCAGCAGCCAAGACAGTTCCTACGAGCAGTACTTC.

The genes are TRBV19 and TRBJ2-2; D is unclear. V was clipped by 5 bases and J by 4 bases, with 14 bases between them. The length of the CDR3 is 15 residues. CDR1 LNHDA and CDR2 SQIVND come from the germline V gene (reference sequence). CDR3 bases: TGTGCCAGTAGTTTTCAAGCGTGGGTCACCGGGGAGCTGTTTTTT. It is translated as CASSFQAWVTGELFF.